Listed below are T cell receptor beta chains from one sample, sequenced in a study of T-cell memory formation after mild COVID-19. One entry per CDR3 protein, called by TCRdb with MiXCR from the 5' RACE reads. The sample includes approximately 300,000 distinct CDR3 sequences, 15% to 20% seen only once; the top ten take more than 20%. What was sequenced was PBMCs or a T cell subset sorted from them (not recorded which). The source of these receptors is a man aged 18 to 29 who had mild COVID-19 (a few samples of this study predate the infection). Cell type and time point are not known. Both conserved end residues are part of each CDR3. The D gene is left open where the match is weak. The size entry is marked missing in some rows and otherwise reads once, few, many or a size class.

j_gene: TRBJ2-1; v_gene: TRBV12-3/TRBV12-4; d_gene: TRBD2; abundance: -; CDR3aa: CASSFGGGSYNEQFF; CDR3nt: TGTGCCAGCAGTTTTGGGGGGGGCTCCTACAATGAGCAGTTCTTC
j_gene: TRBJ2-3; v_gene: TRBV20-1; d_gene: TRBD2; abundance: -; CDR3aa: CSANRLAGASDTQYF; CDR3nt: TGCAGTGCTAACCGACTAGCGGGGGCCTCAGATACGCAGTATTTT
j_gene: TRBJ2-3; v_gene: TRBV6-5; d_gene: -; abundance: -; CDR3aa: CASSYSEETDTQYF; CDR3nt: TGTGCCAGCAGTTACTCGGAGGAAACAGATACGCAGTATTTT
j_gene: TRBJ1-1; v_gene: TRBV4-3; d_gene: -; abundance: -; CDR3aa: CASSQDGPTFDGDTEAFF; CDR3nt: TGCGCCAGCAGCCAAGATGGACCGACCTTTGATGGGGACACTGAAGCTTTCTTT
j_gene: TRBJ2-2; v_gene: TRBV28; d_gene: TRBD1; abundance: -; CDR3aa: CASSKGQEVTGELFF; CDR3nt: TGTGCCAGCAGTAAGGGACAGGAGGTCACCGGGGAGCTGTTTTTT
j_gene: TRBJ2-1; v_gene: TRBV3-1; d_gene: TRBD1; abundance: many; CDR3aa: CASSFDRVEQFF; CDR3nt: TGTGCCAGCAGTTTCGACAGGGTCGAGCAGTTCTTC
j_gene: TRBJ2-3; v_gene: TRBV9; d_gene: -; abundance: few; CDR3aa: CASSVGVRHTDTQYF; CDR3nt: TGTGCCAGCAGCGTAGGGGTAAGGCACACAGATACGCAGTATTTT
j_gene: TRBJ2-5; v_gene: TRBV20-1; d_gene: -; abundance: few; CDR3aa: CSASSEQREETQYF; CDR3nt: TGCAGTGCTAGTAGCGAGCAGAGAGAAGAGACCCAGTACTTC
j_gene: TRBJ2-5; v_gene: TRBV19; d_gene: -; abundance: -; CDR3aa: CASSDRGEEETQYF; CDR3nt: TGTGCCAGTAGCGACCGGGGTGAGGAAGAGACCCAGTACTTC
j_gene: TRBJ1-1; v_gene: TRBV7-9; d_gene: -; abundance: -; CDR3aa: CASSLTGGEMNTEAFF; CDR3nt: TGTGCCAGCAGTTTAACCGGAGGCGAAATGAACACTGAAGCTTTCTTT
j_gene: TRBJ1-3; v_gene: TRBV12-3/TRBV12-4; d_gene: -; abundance: -; CDR3aa: CASRSDFSGNTIYF; CDR3nt: TGTGCCAGCAGGTCAGATTTCTCTGGAAACACCATATATTTT
j_gene: TRBJ2-2; v_gene: TRBV2; d_gene: TRBD2; abundance: -; CDR3aa: CASRELAVNTGELFF; CDR3nt: TGTGCCAGCAGGGAGCTAGCGGTGAACACCGGGGAGCTGTTTTTT
j_gene: TRBJ2-3; v_gene: TRBV7-6; d_gene: TRBD2; abundance: -; CDR3aa: CASSPFPSGATDTQYF; CDR3nt: TGTGCCAGCAGCCCCTTCCCTAGCGGGGCCACTGATACGCAGTATTTT
j_gene: TRBJ1-6; v_gene: TRBV28; d_gene: -; abundance: few; CDR3aa: CASTLGGKALHF; CDR3nt: TGTGCCAGCACCCTCGGGGGGAAAGCCCTCCACTTT
j_gene: TRBJ2-3; v_gene: TRBV7-2; d_gene: -; abundance: many; CDR3aa: CASSLMTDTQYF; CDR3nt: TGTGCCAGCAGCTTAATGACAGATACGCAGTATTTT
j_gene: TRBJ1-2; v_gene: TRBV19; d_gene: -; abundance: -; CDR3aa: CASEVGRGLNDGYTF; CDR3nt: TGTGCCAGTGAGGTCGGGAGAGGGCTTAACGATGGCTACACCTTC
j_gene: TRBJ2-5; v_gene: TRBV12-3/TRBV12-4; d_gene: TRBD1; abundance: few; CDR3aa: CASRIPGQARETQYF; CDR3nt: TGTGCCAGCAGGATACCGGGACAGGCCCGGGAGACCCAGTACTTC
j_gene: TRBJ1-4; v_gene: TRBV6-5; d_gene: -; abundance: few; CDR3aa: CASSYRPAEKLFF; CDR3nt: TGTGCCAGCAGTTACCGGCCCGCTGAAAAACTGTTTTTT
j_gene: TRBJ1-5; v_gene: TRBV9; d_gene: TRBD1; abundance: -; CDR3aa: CASSVGQGAGQPQHF; CDR3nt: TGTGCCAGCAGCGTAGGTCAGGGGGCTGGTCAGCCCCAGCATTTT
j_gene: TRBJ1-1; v_gene: TRBV7-9; d_gene: -; abundance: -; CDR3aa: CASSPKAPERNTEAFF; CDR3nt: TGTGCCAGCAGCCCGAAGGCTCCCGAGAGAAACACTGAAGCTTTCTTT
j_gene: TRBJ2-3; v_gene: TRBV5-1; d_gene: TRBD2; abundance: few; CDR3aa: CASSPPSGGSTDTQYF; CDR3nt: TGCGCCAGCAGCCCCCCGAGCGGGGGGAGCACAGATACGCAGTATTTT
j_gene: TRBJ1-5; v_gene: TRBV3-1; d_gene: -; abundance: -; CDR3aa: CASSQGMGSQPQHF; CDR3nt: TGTGCCAGCAGCCAAGGGATGGGAAGCCAGCCCCAGCATTTT
j_gene: TRBJ1-5; v_gene: TRBV20-1; d_gene: TRBD1; abundance: -; CDR3aa: CSARVGQDHQPQHF; CDR3nt: TGCAGTGCTAGAGTGGGACAGGACCATCAGCCCCAGCATTTT
j_gene: TRBJ2-5; v_gene: TRBV4-1; d_gene: -; abundance: many; CDR3aa: CASSQGGTLQETQYF; CDR3nt: TGCGCCAGCAGCCAAGGGGGGACACTCCAAGAGACCCAGTACTTC
j_gene: TRBJ1-2; v_gene: TRBV20-1; d_gene: TRBD1; abundance: -; CDR3aa: CSAGGQAPGYTF; CDR3nt: TGCAGTGCTGGCGGACAGGCCCCTGGCTACACCTTC
j_gene: TRBJ2-1; v_gene: TRBV9; d_gene: -; abundance: -; CDR3aa: CASSEEGGSYNEQFF; CDR3nt: TGTGCCAGCAGCGAGGAGGGGGGATCCTACAATGAGCAGTTCTTC
j_gene: TRBJ2-3; v_gene: TRBV9; d_gene: -; abundance: few; CDR3aa: CASSVDWATDTQYF; CDR3nt: TGTGCCAGCAGCGTAGATTGGGCCACAGATACGCAGTATTTT
j_gene: TRBJ2-7; v_gene: TRBV5-1; d_gene: -; abundance: -; CDR3aa: CASTIGHRSSYEQYF; CDR3nt: TGCGCCAGCACCATAGGACACAGAAGCTCCTACGAGCAGTACTTC